The clone carrying this T cell receptor beta chain was counted once. The antigen is not known. At one end the junction does not follow the germline gene, possibly because of a read error. This sample stems from a study of cytomegalovirus exposure and HLA in healthy donors. Across the whole study: An analysis done earlier identified 120 million or so unique TCR beta sequences from approximately 170 million T cells.

Use of 60 Vbeta and 13 Jbeta primers characterized the PCR. Sequencing was performed with immunoSEQ multiplex PCR; in TCRdb, only in-frame clones are kept and a portion is missing. The sample yields more than 100,000 clones, approximately 79% seen once. Whole-study results and caveats: When the data were analyzed later, several of the most significant clusters appeared to be linked to common viral pathogens. A link between a missense DCLRE1C variant and TCR beta V- and J-gene trimming emerged from a later analysis. After further analysis at a later stage, 17,000 or so TCR beta sequences were associated with HLA alleles at 0.05 false discovery rate.

The sample was PBMCs. The clonotype originates from a man younger than 40 in good health and CMV-seronegative.

The CDR3 sequence is CASSLDRENEKLFF. The CDR3 coding sequence is TGTGCCAGCAGTTTGGACAGGGAGAATGAAAAACTGTTTTTT. The rearrangement links TRBV5-8 to TRBJ1-4; 8 positions agree with TRBD1. The CDR3 loop spans 14 amino acids. Germline values: CDR1 SGHTS, CDR2 YDEGEE.